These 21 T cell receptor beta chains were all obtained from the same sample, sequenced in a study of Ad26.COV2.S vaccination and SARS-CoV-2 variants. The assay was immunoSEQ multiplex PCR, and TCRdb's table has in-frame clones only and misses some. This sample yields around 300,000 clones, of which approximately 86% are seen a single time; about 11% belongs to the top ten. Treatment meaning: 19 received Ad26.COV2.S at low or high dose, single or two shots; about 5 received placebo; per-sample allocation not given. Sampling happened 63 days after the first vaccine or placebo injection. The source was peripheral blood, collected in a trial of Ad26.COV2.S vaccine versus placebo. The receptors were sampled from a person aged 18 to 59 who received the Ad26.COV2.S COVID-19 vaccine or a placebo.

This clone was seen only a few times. This CDR3 is CASSLGDNEQFF. CDR3 bases: TGTGCCAGCAGCTTAGGGGACAATGAGCAGTTCTTC. The chain employs TRBV7-9 and TRBJ2-1; D gene ambiguous. The germline V and J ends were trimmed by 1 base and 5 bases, with 3 bases remaining between them. CDR1 is SEHNR and CDR2 is FQNEAQ in the germline V gene (reference sequence). The CDR3 has 12 residues.

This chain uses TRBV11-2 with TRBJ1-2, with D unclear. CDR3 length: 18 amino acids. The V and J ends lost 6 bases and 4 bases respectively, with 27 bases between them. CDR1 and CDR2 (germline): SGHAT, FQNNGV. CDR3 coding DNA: TGTGCCAGCAGACCTATTAGGAGGAGTAATACGGGTAGCTATGGCTACACCTTC. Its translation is CASRPIRRSNTGSYGYTF.

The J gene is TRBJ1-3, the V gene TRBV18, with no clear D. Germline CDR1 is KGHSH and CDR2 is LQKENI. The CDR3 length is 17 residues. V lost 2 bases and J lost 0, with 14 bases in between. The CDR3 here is CASSPMGSSSSGNTIYF. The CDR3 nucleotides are TGTGCCAGCTCACCAATGGGGAGCTCCTCCTCTGGAAACACCATATATTTT.

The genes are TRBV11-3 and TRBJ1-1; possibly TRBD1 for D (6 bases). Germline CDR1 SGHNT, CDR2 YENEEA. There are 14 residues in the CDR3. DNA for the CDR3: TGTGCTCCCACGGGGGCGACTCCTAACACTGAAGCTTTCTTT. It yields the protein CAPTGATPNTEAFF.

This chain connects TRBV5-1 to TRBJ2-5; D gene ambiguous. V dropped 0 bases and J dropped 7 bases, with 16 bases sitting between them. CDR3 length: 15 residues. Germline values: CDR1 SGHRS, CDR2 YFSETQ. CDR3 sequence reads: CASSLDSYPWGTQYF. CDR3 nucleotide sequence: TGCGCCAGCAGCTTGGACAGTTACCCCTGGGGGACCCAGTACTTC.

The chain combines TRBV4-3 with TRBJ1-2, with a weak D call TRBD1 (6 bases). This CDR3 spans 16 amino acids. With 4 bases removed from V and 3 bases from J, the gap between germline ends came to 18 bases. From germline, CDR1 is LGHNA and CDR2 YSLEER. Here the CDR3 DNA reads TGCGCCAGCAGCCTCGAGGCGGGGGCCGGGGACTATGGCTACACCTTC. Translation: CASSLEAGAGDYGYTF.

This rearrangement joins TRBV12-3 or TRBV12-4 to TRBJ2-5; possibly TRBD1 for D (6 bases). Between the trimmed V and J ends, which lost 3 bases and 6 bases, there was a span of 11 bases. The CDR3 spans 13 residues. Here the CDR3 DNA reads TGTGCCAGCAGTTTCTCAGGGGTGAAGACCCAGTACTTC. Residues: CASSFSGVKTQYF.

CDR3 bases: TGTGCCAGCAGCTCCATTGCCCCTGGCTACGAGCAGTACTTC. Translated, it gives CASSSIAPGYEQYF. This chain connects TRBV7-9 to TRBJ2-7; D gene unclear. The CDR3 runs to 14 residues. Germline CDR1 and CDR2: SEHNR and FQNEAQ (reference sequence). The V and J ends lost 4 bases and 3 bases respectively, with 13 bases between them.

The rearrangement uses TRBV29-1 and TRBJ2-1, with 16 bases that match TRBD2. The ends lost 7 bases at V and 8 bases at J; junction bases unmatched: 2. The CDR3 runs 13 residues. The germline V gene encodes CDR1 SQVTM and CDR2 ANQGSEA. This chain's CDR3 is CSAGLAGGYEQFF. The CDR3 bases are TGCAGCGCGGGACTAGCGGGGGGGTATGAGCAGTTCTTC.

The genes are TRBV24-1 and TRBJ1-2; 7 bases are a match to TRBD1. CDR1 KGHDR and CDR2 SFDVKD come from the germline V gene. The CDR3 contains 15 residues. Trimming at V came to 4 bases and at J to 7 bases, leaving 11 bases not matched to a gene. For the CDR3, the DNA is TGTGCCACCAGTGACCCTACAGGGGTGCCGGGTGGCTACACCTTC. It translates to CATSDPTGVPGGYTF.

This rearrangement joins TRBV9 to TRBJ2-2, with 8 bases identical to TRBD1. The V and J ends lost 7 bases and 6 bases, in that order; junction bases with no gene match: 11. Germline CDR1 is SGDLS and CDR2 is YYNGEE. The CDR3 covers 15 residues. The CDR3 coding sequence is TGTGCCAGCGGGCCGACAGGGGCTTGGGCCGGGGAGCTGTTTTTT. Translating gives CASGPTGAWAGELFF.

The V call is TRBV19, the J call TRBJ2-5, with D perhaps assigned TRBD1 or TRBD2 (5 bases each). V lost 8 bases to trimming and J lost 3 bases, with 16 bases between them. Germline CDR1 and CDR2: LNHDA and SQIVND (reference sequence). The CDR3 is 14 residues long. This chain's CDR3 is CASRTGPREETQYF. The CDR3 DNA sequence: TGTGCCAGTCGGACGGGACCCAGGGAAGAGACCCAGTACTTC.

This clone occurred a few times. The CDR3 here is CASSLRGGPQEYGYTF. DNA of the CDR3: TGTGCCAGCAGCTTACGGGGGGGGCCGCAGGAGTATGGCTACACCTTC. The rearrangement uses TRBV11-2 and TRBJ1-2; weak D call: TRBD1 (6 bases). Germline-derived CDR1 and CDR2 are SGHAT and FQNNGV. The CDR3 sequence is 16 residues long. V was clipped by 2 bases and J by 5 bases, with 18 bases between them.

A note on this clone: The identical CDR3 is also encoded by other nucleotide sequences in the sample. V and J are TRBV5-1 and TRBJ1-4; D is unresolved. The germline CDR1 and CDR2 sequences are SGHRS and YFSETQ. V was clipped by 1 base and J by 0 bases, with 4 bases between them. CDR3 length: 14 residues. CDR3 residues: CASSLLATNEKLFF. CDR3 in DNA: TGCGCCAGCAGCTTGCTAGCAACTAATGAAAAACTGTTTTTT.

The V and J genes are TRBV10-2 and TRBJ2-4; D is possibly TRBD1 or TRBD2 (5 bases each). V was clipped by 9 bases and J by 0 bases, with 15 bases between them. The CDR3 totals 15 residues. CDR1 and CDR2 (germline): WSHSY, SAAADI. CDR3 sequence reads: CASLRGDLAKNIQYF. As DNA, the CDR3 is TGCGCCAGTCTTCGAGGGGACCTAGCCAAAAACATTCAGTACTTC.

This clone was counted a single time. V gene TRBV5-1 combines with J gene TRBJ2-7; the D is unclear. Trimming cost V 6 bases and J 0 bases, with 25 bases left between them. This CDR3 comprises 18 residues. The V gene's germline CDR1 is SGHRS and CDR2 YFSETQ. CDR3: CASTPGSLSTFSSYEQYF. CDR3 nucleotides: TGCGCCAGCACGCCCGGCAGTTTATCGACATTTAGCTCCTACGAGCAGTACTTC.

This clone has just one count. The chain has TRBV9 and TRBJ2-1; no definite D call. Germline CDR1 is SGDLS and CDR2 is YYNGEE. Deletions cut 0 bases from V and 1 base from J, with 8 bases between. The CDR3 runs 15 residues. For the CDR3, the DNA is TGTGCCAGCAGCGTAGGTGGGCCATCCTACAATGAGCAGTTCTTC. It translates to CASSVGGPSYNEQFF.

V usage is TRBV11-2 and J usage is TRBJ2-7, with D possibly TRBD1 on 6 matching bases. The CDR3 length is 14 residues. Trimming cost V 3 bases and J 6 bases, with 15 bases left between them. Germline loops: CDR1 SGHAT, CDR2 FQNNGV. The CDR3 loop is CASSFRTEVIEQYF. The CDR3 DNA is TGTGCCAGCAGCTTCCGGACAGAAGTAATCGAGCAGTACTTC.

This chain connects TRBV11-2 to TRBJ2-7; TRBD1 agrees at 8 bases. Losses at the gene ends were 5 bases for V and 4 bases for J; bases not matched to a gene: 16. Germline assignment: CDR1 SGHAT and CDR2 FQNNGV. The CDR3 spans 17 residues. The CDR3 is CASSPSPGTGPFYEQYF. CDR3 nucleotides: TGTGCCAGCAGCCCCAGCCCGGGGACAGGCCCTTTTTACGAGCAGTACTTC.

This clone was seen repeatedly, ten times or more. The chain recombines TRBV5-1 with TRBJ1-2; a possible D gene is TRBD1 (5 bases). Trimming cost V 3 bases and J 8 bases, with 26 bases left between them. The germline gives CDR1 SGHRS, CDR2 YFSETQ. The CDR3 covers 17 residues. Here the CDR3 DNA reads TGCGCCAGCAGCTCCCTGGGCGAAGAGGGACCCTATTCCGGCTACACCTTC. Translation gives CASSSLGEEGPYSGYTF.

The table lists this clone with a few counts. The CDR3: CASTGPSPNEQFF. The CDR3 DNA sequence: TGTGCCAGCACCGGGCCCAGCCCCAATGAGCAGTTCTTC. This chain connects TRBV25-1 to TRBJ2-1; no reliable D call. Germline V gene sequence: CDR1 MGHDK, CDR2 SYGVNS. V was shortened by 7 bases and J by 6 bases, with 13 bases between the two germline ends. The CDR3 extends over 13 amino acids.